The 18 T cell receptor beta chains listed next were all sequenced from one sample in a study of cytomegalovirus exposure and HLA in healthy donors (dated by TCRdb to between 2016 and 2019). The library was made by the immunoSEQ multiplex PCR assay. TCRdb took this table from immuneACCESS and kept in-frame rearrangements with V and J called. Such tables lack part of the clones; where checked against another copy, unresolved V genes explain under half of the gap, and the rest is unexplained. This sample holds 89,000 or so clones; over 85% were observed only once. 1% to 1.4% of the sample goes to the ten largest clones. The sequenced sample was PBMCs. These receptors came from a woman in her twenties or thirties in good health and CMV-seropositive.

This chain uses TRBV2 with TRBJ1-5, with D possibly being TRBD1 (5 bases). The germline V gene has CDR1 SNHLY and CDR2 FYNNEI. The CDR3 covers 14 residues. With 4 bases removed from V and 4 bases from J, the gap between germline ends came to 11 bases. CDR3: CASSVRGGNQPQHF. For the CDR3, the DNA is TGTGCCAGCAGTGTTCGGGGGGGAAATCAGCCCCAGCATTTT.

The chain links TRBV21-1 to TRBJ1-1. TRBV21-1 is classified as a pseudogene. The CDR3 consists of 19 residues. Written as DNA, the CDR3 is TGTGCCAGCAGCATACGGGGAAAGGGCAGGGAGGATTGGGACACTGAAGCTTTCTTT. Translating it yields CASSIRGKGREDWDTEAFF.

The V gene is TRBV19, the J gene TRBJ1-5, with D perhaps matching TRBD1 (6 bases). This CDR3 has 15 amino acids. Germline V lookup: CDR1 LNHDA, CDR2 SQIVND (reference sequence). Between the trimmed V and J ends, which lost 3 bases and 2 bases, there was a span of 11 bases. The CDR3 DNA reads as TGTGCCAGTAGTATTGGGGGCCGTGGCAATCAGCCCCAGCATTTT. It is translated as CASSIGGRGNQPQHF.

The V and J genes are TRBV4-3 and TRBJ2-7; 10 positions match TRBD2. The germline gives CDR1 LGHNA, CDR2 YSLEER. V shed 0 bases, J shed 3 bases, and the junction held 5 bases outside the gene matches. This CDR3 is 16 amino acids long. The CDR3 protein is CASSQDRASGSYEQYF. In nucleotides, the CDR3 is TGCGCCAGCAGCCAAGATCGGGCTAGCGGGAGCTACGAGCAGTACTTC.

This chain joins TRBV29-1 and TRBJ2-1, with 9 nucleotides matching TRBD1. This CDR3 contains 16 residues. Germline V gene sequence: CDR1 SQVTM, CDR2 ANQGSEA. Losses at the gene ends were 6 bases for V and 7 bases for J; bases not matched to a gene: 16. CDR3 sequence: CSVIGPGTGLGNEQFF. Here the CDR3 DNA reads TGCAGCGTCATTGGCCCCGGGACAGGGTTAGGGAATGAGCAGTTCTTC.

In this sample, this clone turned up once. The rearrangement links TRBV5-4 to TRBJ2-1; 7 nucleotides match TRBD2. The CDR3 sequence is 16 residues long. Germline V lookup: CDR1 SGHNT, CDR2 YYREEE (reference sequence). The J segment lost 2 bases and the V segment lost 4 bases, leaving 9 bases of the junction unmatched. This CDR3 is CASSRREGNAYNEQFF. The CDR3 DNA follows: TGTGCCAGCAGCCGCAGGGAGGGAAACGCCTACAATGAGCAGTTCTTC.

The DNA of the CDR3 is TGTGCCAGCTCACCCTTGGGAGCCGGCACTGAAGCTTTCTTT. As protein: CASSPLGAGTEAFF. The chain joins TRBV18 to TRBJ1-1; no firm D call. The CDR3 totals 14 residues. The germline gives CDR1 KGHSH, CDR2 LQKENI. V was cut by 3 bases and J by 4 bases, with 12 bases left in between.

This rearrangement joins TRBV6-5 to TRBJ2-7; TRBD2 matches 11 bases. CDR3 length: 13 residues. Unmatched junction bases numbered 6, after V lost 7 bases and J lost 7 bases. Germline CDR1 MNHEY, CDR2 SVGAGI. The CDR3 here is CASIPSGRWEQYF. The DNA of the CDR3 is TGTGCCAGCATTCCTAGCGGGAGGTGGGAGCAGTACTTC.

The CDR3: CASSYSKAGYTDTQYF. CDR3 sequence (DNA): TGTGCCAGCAGTTACTCGAAAGCGGGATACACAGATACGCAGTATTTT. J is TRBJ2-3 and V is TRBV6-5; 7 bases are a match to TRBD2. Germline trimming cut 0 bases from V and 2 bases from J; bases unmatched to any gene: 5. Germline V gives CDR1 MNHEY, CDR2 SVGAGI. The CDR3 is made up of 16 amino acids.

The rearrangement uses TRBV6-5 and TRBJ1-1, with 10 bases that match TRBD1. Germline CDR1 MNHEY, CDR2 SVGAGI. The CDR3 loop spans 15 amino acids. J lost 5 bases, V lost 7 bases, and 10 bases had no gene match. The CDR3 is CASTAHGQGETEAFF. In DNA, the CDR3 is TGTGCCAGCACCGCGCATGGACAGGGGGAAACTGAAGCTTTCTTT.

The chain is built from TRBV6-5 and TRBJ1-2; TRBD1 agrees at 10 bases. Trimming at V came to 2 bases and at J to 5 bases, leaving 2 bases not matched to a gene. The CDR3 is made up of 14 amino acids. The germline V gene encodes CDR1 MNHEY and CDR2 SVGAGI. CDR3 sequence reads: CASSYTDRGYGYTF. The CDR3 DNA follows: TGTGCCAGCAGTTACACGGACAGGGGGTATGGCTACACCTTC.

This sequence joins TRBV5-4 and TRBJ2-5; 7 bases align to TRBD2. Germline-derived CDR1 and CDR2 are SGHNT and YYREEE (reference sequence). Unmatched junction bases numbered 11, after V lost 3 bases and J lost 3 bases. The CDR3 runs 16 residues. The CDR3 region is CASSSERGGPKETQYF. The CDR3 coding sequence is TGTGCCAGCAGCTCAGAGCGGGGAGGTCCCAAAGAGACCCAGTACTTC. Filled out from reference TRBV5-4 and TRBJ2-5, the complete variable domain reads ETGVTQSPTHLIKTRGQQVTLRCSSQSGHNTVSWYQQALGQGPQFIFQYYREEENGRGNFPPRFSGLQFPNYSSELNVNALELDDSALYLCASSSERGGPKETQYFGPGTRLLVL.

The CDR3 loop is CASSYPDSTEAFF. DNA for the CDR3: TGTGCCAGCAGTTACCCGGACAGTACTGAAGCTTTCTTT. This chain connects TRBV6-5 to TRBJ1-1, with TRBD1 as a possible D gene (6 bases). Germline-derived CDR1 and CDR2 are MNHEY and SVGAGI. Between the trimmed V and J ends, which lost 2 bases and 5 bases, there was a span of 9 bases. The CDR3 consists of 13 residues.

The chain is built from TRBV27 and TRBJ1-5; D not resolved. Trimming pared 4 bases from V and 7 bases from J, leaving 11 bases between. The CDR3 is 13 residues long. From germline, CDR1 is MNHEY and CDR2 SMNVEV (reference sequence). This CDR3 is CASSWKSGQPQHF. CDR3 nucleotide sequence: TGTGCCAGCAGTTGGAAGTCCGGGCAGCCCCAGCATTTT.

This sequence joins TRBV5-1 and TRBJ2-3; D might be TRBD1 (6 bases). Germline assignment: CDR1 SGHRS and CDR2 YFSETQ. This CDR3 is 19 amino acids long. V lost 3 bases, J lost 0 bases, and 23 bases lay in between. The CDR3 DNA is TGCGCCAGCAGCTACGATCCGGAACAGGGTCGGATGAGCACAGATACGCAGTATTTT. As protein: CASSYDPEQGRMSTDTQYF.

The V gene is TRBV5-1, the J gene TRBJ2-2; D possibly corresponds to TRBD2 (5 bases). The CDR3 runs 14 residues. The V and J ends lost 7 bases and 4 bases respectively, with 14 bases between them. Germline-derived CDR1 and CDR2 are SGHRS and YFSETQ. CDR3 loop: CASESSVSTGELFF. The CDR3 region has the DNA TGCGCCAGCGAGAGTAGCGTCTCCACCGGGGAGCTGTTTTTT.

The chain carries TRBV27 and TRBJ1-1, with D possibly matching TRBD1 (5 bases). The germline CDR1 and CDR2 sequences are MNHEY and SMNVEV (reference sequence). There are 16 residues in the CDR3. V was clipped by 5 bases and J by 2 bases, with 18 bases between them. The CDR3 sequence is CASSNRKLRENTEAFF. The CDR3 region has the DNA TGTGCCAGCAGTAACCGAAAACTCAGGGAAAACACTGAAGCTTTCTTT.

The V call is TRBV19, the J call TRBJ2-2, with 12 bases that match TRBD2. Germline V lookup: CDR1 LNHDA, CDR2 SQIVND (reference sequence). V lost 5 bases to trimming and J lost 7 bases; unmatched junction nucleotides: 8. This CDR3 has 16 residues. CDR3 nucleotide sequence: TGTGCCAGTAGTTTCCTAGCGGGAGGGCCTGGCGGGGAGCTGTTTTTT. Encoded protein: CASSFLAGGPGGELFF.